The 17 T cell receptor beta chains given below trace back to one sample, sequenced in a study of vaccination and CD4 T cells after COVID-19 (dated by TCRdb to 2022 to 2024). Library prep was done by PCR. Sequencing instrument: Illumina iSeq 100. DNA from cultured CD4+ T cells was subjected to TCR sequencing with the Oncomine TCR Beta short-read assay at the Johns Hopkins FTIC core. TCRdb reworked the public reads: Q25 trimming with fastp, MiXCR clone assembly, productive beta chains retained. Identical CDR3 proteins give one entry, which carries the most common genes and DNA. The table for this sample lists some 10,000 distinct CDR3 sequences; approximately 64% of them were counted only once. The ten largest make up about an eighth of the sample. No antigens are known for them. This specimen's treatment or condition label, per the study, means: roughly 11-day PBMC culture with coronavirus spike peptide pools or control peptides (ViraFEST assay).

The sequences come from cultured CD4+ T cells from blood, collected after SARS-CoV-2 vaccination. Receptors originate from a human donor with COVID-19.

The chain combines TRBV30 with TRBJ1-2; D uncertain. This CDR3 has 11 residues. Between the trimmed V and J ends, which lost 5 bases and 4 bases, there was a span of 8 bases. CDR1 is GTSNPN and CDR2 is SVGIG in the germline V gene (reference sequence). The CDR3 sequence: CAWGEFYGYTF. As DNA, the CDR3 is TGTGCCTGGGGGGAGTTCTATGGCTACACCTTC.

V gene TRBV19 combines with J gene TRBJ1-2, with 7 bases matching TRBD1. CDR1 is LNHDA, CDR2 SQIVND, per germline (reference sequence). This CDR3 contains 15 residues. The J segment lost 5 bases and the V segment lost 5 bases, leaving 11 bases of the junction unmatched. The DNA for the CDR3 is TGTGCCAGTAGTGTCCGGGGACAGTCGCTTTATGGCTACACCTTC. Its translation is CASSVRGQSLYGYTF.

This chain joins TRBV24-1 and TRBJ2-5, with 12 bases matching TRBD2. Germline values: CDR1 KGHDR, CDR2 SFDVKD. There are 16 residues in the CDR3. V lost 4 bases, J lost 4 bases, and 6 bases stayed unmatched. The CDR3 DNA sequence: TGTGCCACCAGTGACGCGACTAGCGGGGGTTCAGAGACCCAGTACTTC. Its translation is CATSDATSGGSETQYF.

The chain recombines TRBV6-2 or TRBV6-3 with TRBJ2-7; D is possibly TRBD2 (5 bases). CDR3 length: 11 residues. Trimming removed 5 bases at V and 7 bases at J, with 9 bases between. Per germline, CDR1 MNHEY and CDR2 SVGEGT. CDR3: CASSSGREQYF. The DNA of the CDR3 is TGTGCCAGCAGTAGCGGTCGGGAGCAGTACTTC.

CDR3 in DNA: TGTGCCAGCAGTCCCGGACAGGCCTCCTATAATTCACCCCTCCACTTT. Translating gives CASSPGQASYNSPLHF. The rearrangement links TRBV7-9 to TRBJ1-6; 7 bases line up with TRBD1. V dropped 6 bases and J dropped 0; count of bases not matched to a gene: 5. The CDR3 spans 16 residues. Germline CDR1 and CDR2: SEHNR and FQNEAQ (reference sequence).

CDR3: CASSPRTGGLGGYTF. Here the CDR3 DNA reads TGTGCCAGCAGCCCTAGGACAGGGGGCCTAGGTGGCTACACCTTC. This chain connects TRBV2 to TRBJ1-2, with 11 positions matching TRBD1. Germline CDR1 and CDR2: SNHLY and FYNNEI. CDR3 length equals 15 residues. V lost 6 bases to trimming and J lost 7 bases; unmatched junction nucleotides: 10. The whole variable domain, filled in from reference TRBV2 and TRBJ1-2, reads EPEVTQTPSHQVTQMGQEVILRCVPISNHLYFYWYRQILGQKVEFLVSFYNNEISEKSEIFDDQFSVERPDGSNFTLKIRSTKLEDSAMYFCASSPRTGGLGGYTFGSGTRLTVV.

This clonotype was seen more than once but under ten times. This chain links TRBV15 with TRBJ1-2, with D hard to call. Germline CDR1 is LNHNV and CDR2 is YYDKDF (reference sequence). The ends were cut back, 0 bases at V and 0 bases at J, with 2 bases in the middle. The CDR3 is made up of 13 amino acids. CDR3 coding DNA: TGTGCCACCAGCAGAGAGGCTAACTATGGCTACACCTTC. Its protein is CATSREANYGYTF.

This sequence joins TRBV20-1 and TRBJ2-3; 8 positions match TRBD2. The V segment lost 4 bases and the J segment 2 bases; nucleotides outside the gene matches: 11. This CDR3 is 16 amino acids long. Germline loops: CDR1 DFQATT, CDR2 SNEGSKA (reference sequence). CDR3 sequence reads: CSATEVAGRYTDTQYF. In DNA, the CDR3 is TGCAGTGCTACCGAGGTAGCGGGGAGATACACAGATACGCAGTATTTT.

This clonotype was found a few times. The junction departs from the called germline gene at one end, perhaps through a read error. The rearrangement uses TRBV7-7 and TRBJ2-5; TRBD1 might be the D (5 bases). The CDR3 consists of 13 residues. The germline gives CDR1 SSHAT, CDR2 FNYEAQ (reference sequence). The CDR3 loop is CASSPGNRETQYF. The CDR3 region has the DNA TGTGCTAGCAGCCCAGGGAACCGAGAGACCCAGTACTTC. The full variable domain, in which reference TRBV7-7 and TRBJ2-5 provide the parts outside the CDR3, is GAGVSQSPRYKVTKRGQDVTLRCDPISSHATLYWYQQALGQGPEFLTYFNYEAQPDKSGLPSDRFSAERPEGSISTLTIQRTEQRDSAMYRCASSPGNRETQYFGPGTRLLVL.

This clonotype was seen more than once but under ten times. This chain uses TRBV6-1 with TRBJ1-2, with 7 bases that match TRBD1. Germline V gene lookup returns CDR1 MNHNS and CDR2 SASEGT. Trimming cost V 8 bases and J 6 bases; bases outside gene matches: 18. This CDR3 spans 16 amino acids. The DNA for the CDR3 is TGTGCCAGCCAGTCGGGTGGGGACAGTTACTTAAATGGCTACACCTTC. This encodes CASQSGGDSYLNGYTF.

V is TRBV11-2 and J is TRBJ2-3, with D tentatively TRBD1 or TRBD2 (5 bases each). Germline values: CDR1 SGHAT, CDR2 FQNNGV. Trimming left V 6 bases short and J 4 bases short, with 8 bases between. The CDR3 sequence is 12 residues long. The CDR3: CASRSGPDTQYF. CDR3 nucleotides: TGTGCCAGCAGGTCGGGGCCAGATACGCAGTATTTT.

Only a few counts were recorded for this clonotype. The chain has TRBV20-1 and TRBJ2-3; 7 nucleotides agree with TRBD2. The CDR3 is 15 residues long. V lost 3 bases to trimming and J lost 6 bases; unmatched junction nucleotides: 12. Germline-derived CDR1 and CDR2 are DFQATT and SNEGSKA (reference sequence). Here the CDR3 DNA reads TGCAGTGCTAGCCCCTCAATAGCGGGCCCCGATACGCAGTATTTT. As protein: CSASPSIAGPDTQYF.

This chain links TRBV12-3 or TRBV12-4 with TRBJ1-6; D gene ambiguous. With 6 bases removed from V and 8 bases from J, the gap between germline ends came to 14 bases. CDR3 length: 14 amino acids. The CDR3 region has the DNA TGTGCCAGCAGCCAGCGGGTCCGGGATTCACCCCTCCACTTT. Amino acid sequence: CASSQRVRDSPLHF.

The V gene is TRBV7-2, the J gene TRBJ1-1; 8 bases align to TRBD1. V lost 4 bases, J lost 8 bases, and 6 bases stayed unmatched. The CDR3 extends over 13 amino acids. The germline V gene has CDR1 SGHTA and CDR2 FQGNSA. The CDR3 DNA follows: TGTGCCAGCAGCTCACGCACAGGGGGAGAAGCTTTCTTT. Its translation: CASSSRTGGEAFF.

This clonotype came up a few times. V is TRBV20-1 and J is TRBJ2-3; TRBD2 is a possible D gene (6 bases). The V and J ends lost 5 bases and 0 bases respectively, with 12 bases between them. CDR3 length: 14 amino acids. Germline V gene data show CDR1 as DFQATT and CDR2 as SNEGSKA (reference sequence). CDR3 coding DNA: TGCAGTGCTGGTAGCGGTGCTAGCACAGATACGCAGTATTTT. This encodes CSAGSGASTDTQYF.

This clonotype is a singleton in its sample. The genes are TRBV18 and TRBJ1-5, with TRBD1 as a possible D gene (5 bases). Germline CDR1 KGHSH, CDR2 LQKENI. This CDR3 is 16 amino acids long. The ends were cut back, 3 bases at V and 7 bases at J, with 19 bases in the middle. The CDR3 sequence is CASSPSPGREGQPQHF. The CDR3 bases are TGTGCCAGCTCACCCAGCCCGGGCAGGGAGGGCCAGCCCCAGCATTTT.

Regarding this clonotype: An end of the junction differs from the germline gene, which may be a read error. The chain uses TRBV7-6 and TRBJ2-5, with 8 bases matching TRBD2. The germline V gene has CDR1 SGHVS and CDR2 FNYEAQ. The length of the CDR3 is 15 residues. CDR3 bases: TGTGCTAGCAGCAAGACTAGCGAGTACCAAGAGACCCAGTACTTC. Translated: CASSKTSEYQETQYF.